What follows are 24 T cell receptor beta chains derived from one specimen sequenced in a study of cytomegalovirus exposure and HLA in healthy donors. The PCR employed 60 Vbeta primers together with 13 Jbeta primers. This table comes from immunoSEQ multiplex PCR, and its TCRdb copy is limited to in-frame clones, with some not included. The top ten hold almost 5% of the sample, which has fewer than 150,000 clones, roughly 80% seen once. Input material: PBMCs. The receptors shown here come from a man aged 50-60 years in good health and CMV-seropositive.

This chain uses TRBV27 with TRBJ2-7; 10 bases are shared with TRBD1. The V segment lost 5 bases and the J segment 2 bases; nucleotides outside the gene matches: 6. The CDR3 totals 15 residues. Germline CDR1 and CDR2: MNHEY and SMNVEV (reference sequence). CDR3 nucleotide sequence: TGTGCCAGCAGTCCCCTCGGGACAGGGGCCTACGAGCAGTACTTC. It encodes CASSPLGTGAYEQYF.

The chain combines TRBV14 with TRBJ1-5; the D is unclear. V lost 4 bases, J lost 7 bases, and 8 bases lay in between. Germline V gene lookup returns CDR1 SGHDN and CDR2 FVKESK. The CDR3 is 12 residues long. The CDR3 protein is CASSLSGQPQHF. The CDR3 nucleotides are TGTGCCAGCAGCCTTTCTGGCCAGCCCCAGCATTTT. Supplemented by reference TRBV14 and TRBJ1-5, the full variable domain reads EAGVTQFPSHSVIEKGQTVTLRCDPISGHDNLYWYRRVMGKEIKFLLHFVKESKQDESGMPNNRFLAERTGGTYSTLKVQPAELEDSGVYFCASSLSGQPQHFGDGTRLSIL.

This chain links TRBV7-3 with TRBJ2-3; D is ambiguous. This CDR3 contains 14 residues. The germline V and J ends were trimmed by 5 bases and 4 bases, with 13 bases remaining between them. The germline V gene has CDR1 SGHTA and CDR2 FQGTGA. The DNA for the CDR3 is TGTGCCAGCAGCAGAGACATAAGTGCAGATACGCAGTATTTT. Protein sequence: CASSRDISADTQYF.

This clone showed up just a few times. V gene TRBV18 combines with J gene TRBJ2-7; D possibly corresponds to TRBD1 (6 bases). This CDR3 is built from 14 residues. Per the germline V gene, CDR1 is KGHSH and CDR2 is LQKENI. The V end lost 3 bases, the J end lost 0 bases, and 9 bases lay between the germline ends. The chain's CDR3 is CASSPDSSSYEQYF. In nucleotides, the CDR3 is TGTGCCAGCTCACCGGACAGCAGCTCCTACGAGCAGTACTTC.

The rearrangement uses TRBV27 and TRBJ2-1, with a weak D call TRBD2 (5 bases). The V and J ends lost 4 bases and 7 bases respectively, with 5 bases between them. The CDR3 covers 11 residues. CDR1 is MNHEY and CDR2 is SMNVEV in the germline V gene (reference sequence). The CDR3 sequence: CASSSGNEQFF. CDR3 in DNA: TGTGCCAGCAGTTCGGGGAATGAGCAGTTCTTC.

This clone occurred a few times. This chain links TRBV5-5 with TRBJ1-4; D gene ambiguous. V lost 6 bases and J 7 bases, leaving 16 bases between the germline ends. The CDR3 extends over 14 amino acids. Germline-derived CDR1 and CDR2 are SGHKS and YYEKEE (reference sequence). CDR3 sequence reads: CASTLDTMGEKLFF. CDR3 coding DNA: TGTGCCAGCACCTTAGACACGATGGGTGAAAAACTGTTTTTT. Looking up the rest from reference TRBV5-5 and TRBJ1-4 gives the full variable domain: DAGVTQSPTHLIKTRGQQVTLRCSPISGHKSVSWYQQVLGQGPQFIFQYYEKEERGRGNFPDRFSARQFPNYSSELNVNALLLGDSALYLCASTLDTMGEKLFFGSGTQLSVL.

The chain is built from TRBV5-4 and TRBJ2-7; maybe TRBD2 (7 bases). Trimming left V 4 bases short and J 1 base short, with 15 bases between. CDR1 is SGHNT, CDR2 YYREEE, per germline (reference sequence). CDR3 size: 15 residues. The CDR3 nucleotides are TGTGCCAGCAGCAGGATTGGGGGGGCATCCTACGAGCAGTACTTC. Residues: CASSRIGGASYEQYF. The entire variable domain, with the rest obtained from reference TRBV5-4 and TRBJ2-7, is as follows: ETGVTQSPTHLIKTRGQQVTLRCSSQSGHNTVSWYQQALGQGPQFIFQYYREEENGRGNFPPRFSGLQFPNYSSELNVNALELDDSALYLCASSRIGGASYEQYFGPGTRLTVT.

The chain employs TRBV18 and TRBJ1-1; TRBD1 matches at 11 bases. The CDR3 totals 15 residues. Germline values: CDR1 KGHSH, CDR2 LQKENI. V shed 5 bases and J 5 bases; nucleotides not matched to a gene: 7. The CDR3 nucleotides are TGTGCCAGCTCATCAGGACAGGGGGCTTGGACTGAAGCTTTCTTT. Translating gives CASSSGQGAWTEAFF.

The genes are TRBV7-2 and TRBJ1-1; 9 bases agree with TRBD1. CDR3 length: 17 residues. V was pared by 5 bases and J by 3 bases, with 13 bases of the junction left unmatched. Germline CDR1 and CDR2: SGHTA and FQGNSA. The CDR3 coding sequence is TGTGCCAGCAGCCTAGGCCTCAGACAGGGGGGTCACACTGAAGCTTTCTTT. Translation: CASSLGLRQGGHTEAFF.

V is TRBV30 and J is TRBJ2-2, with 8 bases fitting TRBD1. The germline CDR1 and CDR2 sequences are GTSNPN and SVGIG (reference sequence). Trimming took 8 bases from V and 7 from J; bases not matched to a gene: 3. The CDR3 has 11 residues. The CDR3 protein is CARQGIGELFF. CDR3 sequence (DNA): TGTGCCCGACAGGGGATCGGGGAGCTGTTTTTT.

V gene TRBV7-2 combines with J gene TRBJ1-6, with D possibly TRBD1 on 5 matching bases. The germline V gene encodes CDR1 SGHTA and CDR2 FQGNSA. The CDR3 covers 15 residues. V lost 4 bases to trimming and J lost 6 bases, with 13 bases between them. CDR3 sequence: CASSSSTAFNSPLHF. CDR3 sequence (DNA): TGTGCCAGCAGCTCCTCGACAGCCTTTAATTCACCCCTCCACTTT.

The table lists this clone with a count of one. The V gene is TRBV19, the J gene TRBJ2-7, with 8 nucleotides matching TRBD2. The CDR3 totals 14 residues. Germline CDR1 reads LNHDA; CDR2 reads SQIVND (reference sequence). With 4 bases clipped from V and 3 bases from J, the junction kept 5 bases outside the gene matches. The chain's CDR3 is CASSTAGGHYEQYF. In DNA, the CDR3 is TGTGCCAGTAGTACTGCGGGAGGCCACTACGAGCAGTACTTC. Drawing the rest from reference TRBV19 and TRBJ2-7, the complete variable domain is DGGITQSPKYLFRKEGQNVTLSCEQNLNHDAMYWYRQDPGQGLRLIYYSQIVNDFQKGDIAEGYSVSREKKESFPLTVTSAQKNPTAFYLCASSTAGGHYEQYFGPGTRLTVT.

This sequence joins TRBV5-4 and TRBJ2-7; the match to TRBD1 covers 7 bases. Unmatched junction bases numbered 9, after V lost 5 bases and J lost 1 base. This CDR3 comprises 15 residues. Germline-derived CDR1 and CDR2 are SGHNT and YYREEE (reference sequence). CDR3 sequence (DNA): TGTGCCAGCAGTTCACAGGGGCGCGGTTCCTACGAGCAGTACTTC. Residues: CASSSQGRGSYEQYF.

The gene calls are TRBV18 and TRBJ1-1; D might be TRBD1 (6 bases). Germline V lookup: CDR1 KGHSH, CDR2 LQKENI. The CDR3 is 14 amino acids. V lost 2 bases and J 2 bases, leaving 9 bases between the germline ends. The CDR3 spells CASSPGRGNTEAFF. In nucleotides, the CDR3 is TGTGCCAGCTCACCAGGCAGGGGCAACACTGAAGCTTTCTTT.

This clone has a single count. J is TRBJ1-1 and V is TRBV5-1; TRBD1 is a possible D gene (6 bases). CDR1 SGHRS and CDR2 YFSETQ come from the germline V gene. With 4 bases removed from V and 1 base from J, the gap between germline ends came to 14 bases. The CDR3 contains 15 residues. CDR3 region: CASSPGEGGNTEAFF. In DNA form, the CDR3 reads TGCGCCAGCAGCCCCGGGGAAGGGGGGAACACTGAAGCTTTCTTT.

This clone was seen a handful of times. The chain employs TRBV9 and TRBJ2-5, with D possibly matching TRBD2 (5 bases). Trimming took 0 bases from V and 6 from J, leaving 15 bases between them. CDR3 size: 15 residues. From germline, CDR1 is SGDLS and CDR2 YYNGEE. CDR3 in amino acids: CASSVEGRAGQTQYF. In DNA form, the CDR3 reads TGTGCCAGCAGCGTAGAAGGGCGGGCCGGGCAGACCCAGTACTTC. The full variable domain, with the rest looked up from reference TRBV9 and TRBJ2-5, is DSGVTQTPKHLITATGQRVTLRCSPRSGDLSVYWYQQSLDQGLQFLIQYYNGEERAKGNILERFSAQQFPDLHSELNLSSLELGDSALYFCASSVEGRAGQTQYFGPGTRLLVL.

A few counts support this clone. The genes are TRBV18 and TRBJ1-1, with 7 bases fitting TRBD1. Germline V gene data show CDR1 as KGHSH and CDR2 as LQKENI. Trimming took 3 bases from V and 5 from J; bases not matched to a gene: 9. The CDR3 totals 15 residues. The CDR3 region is CASSPTTGRATEAFF. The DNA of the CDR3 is TGTGCCAGCTCACCCACGACAGGGCGGGCGACTGAAGCTTTCTTT. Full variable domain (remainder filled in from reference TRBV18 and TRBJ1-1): NAGVMQNPRHLVRRRGQEARLRCSPMKGHSHVYWYRQLPEEGLKFMVYLQKENIIDESGMPKERFSAEFPKEGPSILRIQQVVRGDSAAYFCASSPTTGRATEAFFGQGTRLTVV.

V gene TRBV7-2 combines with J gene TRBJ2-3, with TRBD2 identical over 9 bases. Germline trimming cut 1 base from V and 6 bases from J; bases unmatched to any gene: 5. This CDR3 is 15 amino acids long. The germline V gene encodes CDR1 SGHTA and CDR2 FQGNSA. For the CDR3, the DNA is TGTGCCAGCAGCTTAGGGGTAGCGGGGGCGGATACGCAGTATTTT. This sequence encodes CASSLGVAGADTQYF.

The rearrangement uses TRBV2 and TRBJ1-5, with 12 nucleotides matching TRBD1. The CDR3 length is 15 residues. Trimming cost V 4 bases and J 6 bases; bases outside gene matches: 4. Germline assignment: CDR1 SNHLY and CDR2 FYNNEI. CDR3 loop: CASSVGTGGSQPQHF. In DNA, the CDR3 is TGTGCCAGCAGTGTGGGGACAGGGGGCAGTCAGCCCCAGCATTTT. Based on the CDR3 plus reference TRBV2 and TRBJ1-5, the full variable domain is EPEVTQTPSHQVTQMGQEVILRCVPISNHLYFYWYRQILGQKVEFLVSFYNNEISEKSEIFDDQFSVERPDGSNFTLKIRSTKLEDSAMYFCASSVGTGGSQPQHFGDGTRLSIL.

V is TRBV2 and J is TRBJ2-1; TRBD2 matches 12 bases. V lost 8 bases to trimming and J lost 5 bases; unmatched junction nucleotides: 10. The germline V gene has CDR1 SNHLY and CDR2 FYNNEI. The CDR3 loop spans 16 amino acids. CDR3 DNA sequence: TGTGCCAGCCAGAACTCTCTAGCGGGAGGGAACAATGAGCAGTTCTTC. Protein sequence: CASQNSLAGGNNEQFF. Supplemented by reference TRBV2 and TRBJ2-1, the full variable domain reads EPEVTQTPSHQVTQMGQEVILRCVPISNHLYFYWYRQILGQKVEFLVSFYNNEISEKSEIFDDQFSVERPDGSNFTLKIRSTKLEDSAMYFCASQNSLAGGNNEQFFGPGTRLTVL.

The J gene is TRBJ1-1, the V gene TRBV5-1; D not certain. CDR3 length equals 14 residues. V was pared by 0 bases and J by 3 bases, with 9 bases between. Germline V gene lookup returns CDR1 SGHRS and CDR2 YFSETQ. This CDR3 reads CASSLGLLDTEAFF. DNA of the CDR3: TGCGCCAGCAGCTTGGGCCTCTTAGACACTGAAGCTTTCTTT.

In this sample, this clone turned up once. CDR3 sequence reads: CASSRPGINGNQPQHF. The DNA of the CDR3 is TGCGCCAGCAGCCGGCCGGGGATCAATGGCAATCAGCCCCAGCATTTT. The chain recombines TRBV4-1 with TRBJ1-5; D not resolved. Trimming removed 4 bases from V and 2 bases from J, with 15 bases in between. Germline CDR1 MGHRA, CDR2 YSYEKL. This CDR3 has 16 amino acids.

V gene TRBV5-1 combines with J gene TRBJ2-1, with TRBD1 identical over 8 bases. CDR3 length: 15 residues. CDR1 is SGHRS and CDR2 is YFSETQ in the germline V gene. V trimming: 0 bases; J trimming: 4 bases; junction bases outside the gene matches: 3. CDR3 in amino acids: CASSLEGQAYNEQFF. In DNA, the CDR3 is TGCGCCAGCAGCTTGGAGGGACAGGCATACAATGAGCAGTTCTTC.

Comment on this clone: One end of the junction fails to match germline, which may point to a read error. For the CDR3, the DNA is TGTGCCACCAGCGGAGAGCGGGAGAGGTCTTGGCAAGAGACCCAGTACTTC. The encoded protein is CATSGERERSWQETQYF. The chain has TRBV15 and TRBJ2-5; TRBD2 matches at 8 bases. The CDR3 loop spans 17 amino acids. Germline-derived CDR1 and CDR2 are LNHNV and YYDKDF (reference sequence).